Presented here are 12 T cell receptor beta chains from one specimen sequenced in a study of cytomegalovirus exposure and HLA in healthy donors (TCRdb year 2017). Libraries were constructed by the immunoSEQ multiplex PCR assay. For the multiplex PCR, a mixture combining 60 forward primers for TCR Vbeta segments and 13 reverse primers for TCR Jbeta segments was used. TCRdb provides this immuneACCESS table in a form limited to in-frame rearrangements. Some clones are lacking; in checked studies, under half of them reflect an unresolved V gene, and why the rest are absent is not known. The table for this sample lists approximately 110,000 clones; under 80% of them were counted only once. The top ten hold approximately 13% of the sample. The sample taken for sequencing was PBMCs. The receptor set was obtained from a woman aged 60 to 75 in good health and CMV-seropositive.

V usage is TRBV9 and J usage is TRBJ1-3, with no clear D. Germline CDR1 and CDR2: SGDLS and YYNGEE. V lost 1 base and J lost 0, with 8 bases in between. This CDR3 has 15 amino acids. Written as DNA, the CDR3 is TGTGCCAGCAGCGTATTGGGCCTCTCTGGAAACACCATATATTTT. Protein sequence: CASSVLGLSGNTIYF.

This clone appeared once. The V and J genes are TRBV28 and TRBJ1-1, with D perhaps matching TRBD1 (5 bases). CDR1 MDHEN and CDR2 SYDVKM come from the germline V gene. The germline V and J ends were trimmed by 6 bases and 2 bases, with 16 bases remaining between them. The CDR3 sequence is 15 residues long. CDR3 in DNA: TGTGCCAGCAGAACATCAGCAGGGTTTAACACTGAAGCTTTCTTT. Its translation: CASRTSAGFNTEAFF. Full variable domain (outside the CDR3, taken from reference TRBV28 and TRBJ1-1): DVKVTQSSRYLVKRTGEKVFLECVQDMDHENMFWYRQDPGLGLRLIYFSYDVKMKEKGDIPEGYSVSREKKERFSLILESASTNQTSMYLCASRTSAGFNTEAFFGQGTRLTVV.

This rearrangement joins TRBV6-6 to TRBJ1-1; a weak D match, TRBD1 (5 bases). The CDR3 runs 16 residues. Germline CDR1 is MNHNY and CDR2 is SVGAGI (reference sequence). The ends were cut back, 5 bases at V and 2 bases at J, with 18 bases in the middle. The CDR3 reads CASSVGLQGRNTEAFF. CDR3 nucleotides: TGTGCCAGCAGTGTTGGGCTTCAGGGCAGAAACACTGAAGCTTTCTTT.

The chain links TRBV18 to TRBJ2-5, with 10 bases identical to TRBD2. The last part of the DNA fits TRBJ2-7 better; the J call may be wrong. The germline gives CDR1 KGHSH, CDR2 LQKENI. The CDR3 has 15 amino acids. CDR3 amino acids: CASSTSGGASYEQYF. The CDR3 DNA is TGTGCCAGCTCAACCAGCGGGGGGGCCTCCTACGAGCAGTACTTC.

The chain links TRBV4-2 to TRBJ1-2; 7 bases fit TRBD1. Trimming at V came to 0 bases and at J to 5 bases, leaving 9 bases not matched to a gene. This CDR3 has 16 amino acids. CDR1 is LGHNA and CDR2 is YNFKEQ in the germline V gene. CDR3: CASSQDYRGGNYGYTF. CDR3 sequence (DNA): TGTGCCAGCAGCCAAGATTACAGGGGCGGAAATTATGGCTACACCTTC.

V gene TRBV5-4 combines with J gene TRBJ2-1, with TRBD2 matching over 8 bases. CDR1 and CDR2 from the germline V gene are SGHNT and YYREEE (reference sequence). Unmatched junction bases numbered 10, after V lost 2 bases and J lost 3 bases. CDR3 length equals 17 residues. CDR3 loop: CASSFTATSANYNEQFF. The CDR3 region has the DNA TGTGCCAGCAGCTTCACCGCGACTAGCGCGAACTACAATGAGCAGTTCTTC.

V gene TRBV29-1 combines with J gene TRBJ2-5; D perhaps matches TRBD1 (6 bases). The CDR3 is 14 residues long. V was cut by 2 bases and J by 5 bases, with 15 bases left in between. Germline loops: CDR1 SQVTM, CDR2 ANQGSEA. The CDR3 nucleotides read TGCAGCGTTGAACTACAAGGGGGTATGGAGACCCAGTACTTC. Translated: CSVELQGGMETQYF.

This clone was counted once. This sequence joins TRBV28 and TRBJ1-4; no clear D gene. V lost 6 bases and J lost 7, with 9 bases in between. The CDR3 is made up of 12 amino acids. Germline CDR1 reads MDHEN; CDR2 reads SYDVKM. The CDR3 sequence is CASSRLREKLFF. Written as DNA, the CDR3 is TGTGCCAGCAGCAGACTGCGTGAAAAACTGTTTTTT.

The chain is built from TRBV5-5 and TRBJ2-7, with a weak D call TRBD1 (6 bases). The CDR3 loop spans 16 amino acids. Between the trimmed V and J ends, which lost 4 bases and 1 base, there was a span of 18 bases. Per germline, CDR1 SGHKS and CDR2 YYEKEE (reference sequence). The CDR3 reads CASSLAGTLGSYEQYF. Written as DNA, the CDR3 is TGTGCCAGCAGCCTAGCCGGGACATTGGGATCCTACGAGCAGTACTTC. Using reference TRBV5-5 and TRBJ2-7 for the parts outside the CDR3, the full variable domain is DAGVTQSPTHLIKTRGQQVTLRCSPISGHKSVSWYQQVLGQGPQFIFQYYEKEERGRGNFPDRFSARQFPNYSSELNVNALLLGDSALYLCASSLAGTLGSYEQYFGPGTRLTVT.

V gene TRBV15 combines with J gene TRBJ1-4; 11 nucleotides agree with TRBD1. The germline V gene encodes CDR1 LNHNV and CDR2 YYDKDF (reference sequence). V lost 1 base, J lost 4 bases, and 5 bases stayed unmatched. The CDR3 has 17 residues. The CDR3 DNA reads TGTGCCACCAGCAGAGTAGGGACAGGGGGGATTAATGAAAAACTGTTTTTT. This codes for CATSRVGTGGINEKLFF.

The rearrangement uses TRBV5-5 and TRBJ1-2, with TRBD1 matching 8 bases. With 0 bases clipped from V and 7 bases from J, the junction kept 5 bases outside the gene matches. Germline V CDR1 and CDR2: SGHKS, YYEKEE (reference sequence). The CDR3 totals 14 residues. The CDR3 is CASSLATGESGYTF. The CDR3 DNA reads TGTGCCAGCAGCTTGGCGACAGGGGAGTCTGGCTACACCTTC.

The V gene is TRBV7-9, the J gene TRBJ2-5; D is unclear. The CDR3 covers 12 residues. V was shortened by 1 base and J by 8 bases, with 8 bases between the two germline ends. Germline V gene data show CDR1 as SEHNR and CDR2 as FQNEAQ (reference sequence). The CDR3 sequence: CASSLVSDTQYF. The CDR3 coding sequence is TGTGCCAGCAGCTTAGTGAGCGATACCCAGTACTTC. Drawing the rest from reference TRBV7-9 and TRBJ2-5, the complete variable domain is DTGVSQNPRHKITKRGQNVTFRCDPISEHNRLYWYRQTLGQGPEFLTYFQNEAQLEKSRLLSDRFSAERPKGSFSTLEIQRTEQGDSAMYLCASSLVSDTQYFGPGTRLLVL.